These 8 T cell receptor beta chains came from one sample sequenced in a study of T cell clonality in common variable immunodeficiency. Libraries were prepared by immunoSEQ multiplex PCR; TCRdb keeps only in-frame clonotypes and omits some of them. The sample has roughly 50,000 clones, none seen only once. Source material: peripheral blood mononuclear cells. The receptors here all came from a person aged 18-69 years in good health.

Many counts were recorded for this clone. The CDR3 end lies 3 residues beyond the end of the read and is filled in from the germline J gene. The V call is TRBV19, the J call TRBJ2-2, with 7 bases fitting TRBD2. After removal of 8 bases from V and 2 bases from J, the junction contained 8 bases not matched to a gene. This CDR3 is built from 15 residues. Germline V gives CDR1 LNHDA, CDR2 SQIVND (reference sequence). The sequenced CDR3 bases are TGTGCCAGTTGGAGACCGGGACTAAACACCGGGGAG. Translating gives CASWRPGLNTGE. The whole CDR3 region reads CASWRPGLNTGELFF.

This clone was picked up a small number of times. The junction and the germline gene differ at one end; a read error may be behind it. The CDR3 extends 3 residues past the end of the read, so its final part is completed from the germline J gene. The same CDR3 arises from other DNA sequences in this sample as well. The rearrangement uses TRBV18 and TRBJ1-3; maybe TRBD1 (5 bases). The CDR3 loop spans 15 amino acids. Germline V gene data show CDR1 as KGHSH and CDR2 as LQKENI. CDR3 region: CASSPAREEGNTIYF. CDR3 DNA (partial): TGTGCCAGCTCACCAGCCAGGGAGGAGGGAAACACG.

This clone has only a few counts. The CDR3 end lies 3 residues beyond the end of the read and is filled in from the germline J gene. The rearrangement joins TRBV11-2 to TRBJ2-3; no definite D call. This CDR3 is built from 12 residues. Germline-derived CDR1 and CDR2 are SGHAT and FQNNGV. V lost 1 base to trimming and J lost 4 bases, with 3 bases between them. The DNA read from the CDR3 is TGTGCCAGCAGCTTAGCGTCAGATACG. Translation: CASSLASDT. The full-length CDR3 reads as CASSLASDTQYF.

This clone has ten or more counts. From the germline J gene comes the end of the CDR3, since the read stops 3 residues before it. The chain joins TRBV6-1 to TRBJ1-2; D is undetermined. This CDR3 region has 14 residues. Germline-derived CDR1 and CDR2 are MNHNS and SASEGT. The V end was cut by 3 bases, the J end by 7 bases, with 15 bases between. The CDR3 bases that were read are TGTGCCAGCAGTGATTCCTGGAGCGTCCGTGGC. Encoded protein: CASSDSWSVRG. The whole CDR3 sequence reads CASSDSWSVRGYTF.

This clone has ten or more counts. From the germline J gene comes the end of the CDR3, since the read stops 3 residues before it. This rearrangement joins TRBV5-1 to TRBJ1-4, with 7 bases matching TRBD1. Germline CDR1 SGHRS, CDR2 YFSETQ. V lost 4 bases and J lost 7; bases outside the gene matches: 4. The CDR3 is 13 residues long. CDR3 DNA (partial): TGCGCCAGCAGCCGATGGGACAGTGAAAAA. Translating it yields CASSRWDSEK. The whole CDR3 region reads CASSRWDSEKLFF.

This clone was seen many times. The observed sequence ends 3 residues before the CDR3 terminus, with the missing tail filled in from the germline J gene. The genes are TRBV30 and TRBJ1-2; D is undetermined. The CDR3 length is 13 residues. CDR1 and CDR2 (germline): GTSNPN, SVGIG (reference sequence). The chain's CDR3 is CAWSVAVRTSYTF. CDR3 DNA, as far as it was read: TGTGCCTGGAGTGTAGCGGTACGGACCAGC.

This clone was detected many times. The sequenced fragment ends 3 residues before the CDR3 boundary, so the rest is inferred from the germline J gene. The V and J genes are TRBV19 and TRBJ1-1, with TRBD1 identical over 7 bases. Losses at the gene ends were 7 bases for V and 3 bases for J; bases not matched to a gene: 8. Germline CDR1 reads LNHDA; CDR2 reads SQIVND (reference sequence). The CDR3 totals 14 residues. The CDR3 reads CASKRRGQHTEAFF. CDR3 DNA (partial): TGTGCCAGTAAAAGGAGGGGACAGCACACTGAA. Combining the CDR3 with reference TRBV19 and TRBJ1-1 gives the whole variable domain DGGITQSPKYLFRKEGQNVTLSCEQNLNHDAMYWYRQDPGQGLRLIYYSQIVNDFQKGDIAEGYSVSREKKESFPLTVTSAQKNPTAFYLCASKRRGQHTEAFFGQGTRLTVV.

This clone was seen ten or more times. The read stops 3 residues short of the end of the CDR3; the missing end is completed from the germline J gene. The rearrangement uses TRBV7-8 and TRBJ2-7, with TRBD2 matching 10 bases. This CDR3 has 17 residues. Losses at the gene ends were 5 bases for V and 5 bases for J; bases not matched to a gene: 15. CDR1 and CDR2 from the germline V gene are SGHVS and FQNEAQ. The CDR3 bases that were read are TGTGCCAGCAGCCCGGGGGCGCTAGCGGGAGTAAGAGACGAG. Amino acid sequence: CASSPGALAGVRDE. The full CDR3 sequence reads CASSPGALAGVRDEQYF.